One T cell receptor (beta chain) is described in this entry. Its antigen remains unidentified. These data come from a study of T cells in Graves' hyperthyroidism and ophthalmopathy. Study-wide findings and caveats: Blood held most thyroid clonotypes expanded above 0.001 frequency. The model anticipated ophthalmopathy a median approximately 6.6 months pre-onset.

Recently diagnosed hyperthyroidism of less than 2 months' duration affected patients aged 18 to 65. PBMCs stemmed from over 7.5 ml fresh peripheral blood. It was RNA transcripts that yielded the amplified TCR beta CDR3 regions. TCR CDR3 underwent first-round RT-PCR with the HTBI primer set. Each CDR3 protein is one row after TCRdb ran MiXCR on the multiplex PCR reads. There are just under 750,000 distinct CDR3 sequences in the sample; 35% occur only once, and 31% lies in the top ten. The CDR3 totals 15 residues. The germline V gene has CDR1 SEHNR and CDR2 FQNEAQ (reference sequence). Trimming removed 5 bases from V and 8 bases from J; junction bases left unmatched: 11.

V and J are TRBV7-9 and TRBJ2-1; 8 positions agree with TRBD1. The sequenced sample was blood. The source of this sequence is a woman in her 40s with Graves' hyperthyroidism. CDR3 sequence reads: CASSTGTGGRDEQFF. The CDR3 region has the DNA TGTGCCAGCAGCACCGGGACAGGAGGGCGTGATGAGCAGTTCTTC.